The next 29 T cell receptor beta chains were all read from a single sample in a study of radiation and T cells in renal cell carcinoma. TCRdb's copy holds only in-frame clones and misses some; the assay was immunoSEQ multiplex PCR. The data hold 150,000 or so clones, with about nine tenths observed a single time. The time point denotes: blood 2 weeks post-SBRT. Stated treatment: 15 Gy SBRT to primary tumor, nephrectomy 4 weeks later. This specimen was blood, taken from a patient whose treatment included radiotherapy and nephrectomy. Every receptor here comes from a woman in her forties or fifties with renal cell carcinoma.

The chain links TRBV27 to TRBJ1-1, with 9 bases aligning to TRBD1. The V and J ends lost 3 bases and 0 bases, in that order; junction bases with no gene match: 8. Germline CDR1 is MNHEY and CDR2 is SMNVEV (reference sequence). CDR3 length: 17 residues. The CDR3 DNA sequence: TGTGCCAGCAGTTTGGGACAGGGATTGTTTCTGAACACTGAAGCTTTCTTT. It is translated as CASSLGQGLFLNTEAFF.

The CDR3 sequence is CASSTGQTVGEQYF. The CDR3 coding sequence is TGTGCCAGCAGCACCGGGCAGACAGTTGGGGAGCAGTACTTC. The chain uses TRBV5-4 and TRBJ2-7; possibly TRBD1 for D (5 bases). V gave up 4 bases and J gave up 7 bases, with 18 bases separating them. The CDR3 is 14 residues long. CDR1 is SGHNT, CDR2 YYREEE, per germline (reference sequence).

This clone was picked up one time. The chain employs TRBV6-5 and TRBJ1-1, with 8 positions matching TRBD1. Germline-derived CDR1 and CDR2 are MNHEY and SVGAGI. V shed 10 bases and J 1 base; nucleotides not matched to a gene: 11. The CDR3 is 15 residues long. CDR3 DNA: TGTGCCACCCGCCGGGACAGGATAAAGAACACTGAAGCTTTCTTT. Translating gives CATRRDRIKNTEAFF.

The V and J genes are TRBV15 and TRBJ1-1, with a tentative D call TRBD1 (5 bases). The CDR3 runs 14 residues. V lost 1 base and J lost 1, with 7 bases in between. The V gene's germline CDR1 is LNHNV and CDR2 YYDKDF (reference sequence). The CDR3 region has the DNA TGTGCCACCAGCAGAGGTAGGGGGAACACTGAAGCTTTCTTT. It is translated as CATSRGRGNTEAFF.

This clone has just one count. This rearrangement joins TRBV11-2 to TRBJ2-7; D is unresolved. V lost 5 bases, J lost 2 bases, and 4 bases lay in between. Germline V gives CDR1 SGHAT, CDR2 FQNNGV. CDR3 length equals 11 residues. This chain's CDR3 is CASSVTYEQYF. In nucleotides, the CDR3 is TGTGCCAGCAGCGTCACCTACGAGCAGTACTTC.

V and J are TRBV10-1 and TRBJ2-1; D is undetermined. The germline CDR1 and CDR2 sequences are WNHNN and SYGVQD (reference sequence). V shed 2 bases and J shed 5 bases, with 7 bases lying between them. The CDR3 sequence is 13 residues long. CDR3: CASSENRHNEQFF. In DNA, the CDR3 is TGCGCCAGCAGTGAGAACCGGCACAATGAGCAGTTCTTC.

The chain couples TRBV7-2 to TRBJ2-7; 16 nucleotides agree with TRBD2. The length of the CDR3 is 19 residues. V was pared by 5 bases and J by 6 bases, with 16 bases of the junction left unmatched. Per the germline V gene, CDR1 is SGHTA and CDR2 is FQGNSA. The CDR3 sequence is CASSHPGTSGGALWVEQYF. The DNA for the CDR3 is TGTGCCAGCAGCCACCCCGGGACTAGCGGGGGGGCTCTATGGGTCGAGCAGTACTTC.

The chain joins TRBV5-1 to TRBJ2-4; tentative D call: TRBD1 (5 bases). Trimming removed 0 bases at V and 9 bases at J, with 10 bases between. Germline V gene lookup returns CDR1 SGHRS and CDR2 YFSETQ. CDR3 length: 13 amino acids. Written as DNA, the CDR3 is TGCGCCAGCAGCTTGGAATTAGGGGCCATTCAGTACTTC. Its translation: CASSLELGAIQYF.

The chain couples TRBV19 to TRBJ1-6; D is ambiguous. This CDR3 is built from 14 residues. Germline V gives CDR1 LNHDA, CDR2 SQIVND (reference sequence). The ends were cut back, 6 bases at V and 8 bases at J, with 14 bases in the middle. The CDR3 DNA sequence: TGTGCCAGTAGGGTCCAGGCCGACTATTCACCCCTCCACTTT. Amino acid sequence: CASRVQADYSPLHF.

CDR3 nucleotide sequence: TGCACCAGCAGCCAAGGGGACAGGCTGAGGACTGAAGCTTTCTTT. It codes for CTSSQGDRLRTEAFF. The chain is built from TRBV1 and TRBJ1-1; the tabulated D call, TRBD1, remains unverified against the DNA. TRBV1 is reported as a pseudogene. The CDR3 loop spans 15 amino acids.

The V call is TRBV7-3, the J call TRBJ2-5, with 7 bases aligning to TRBD2. The germline CDR1 and CDR2 sequences are SGHTA and FQGTGA. The ends lost 0 bases at V and 4 bases at J; junction bases unmatched: 2. The CDR3 has 14 residues. The CDR3 protein is CASSLTGGSETQYF. CDR3 DNA sequence: TGTGCCAGCAGCTTAACGGGGGGGTCAGAGACCCAGTACTTC.

This CDR3 reads CASSLESQGYNSPLHF. For the CDR3, the DNA is TGCGCCAGCAGCTTGGAATCGCAGGGGTATAATTCACCCCTCCACTTT. This chain uses TRBV5-1 with TRBJ1-6; perhaps TRBD1 as D (6 bases). CDR1 is SGHRS and CDR2 is YFSETQ in the germline V gene. V was trimmed by 0 bases and J by 4 bases, leaving 11 bases between them. The CDR3 totals 16 residues.

The chain employs TRBV9 and TRBJ2-1, with D possibly TRBD1 on 5 matching bases. Germline V lookup: CDR1 SGDLS, CDR2 YYNGEE. The CDR3 consists of 14 residues. Trimming took off 0 bases at V and 7 bases at J, with 11 bases between the two ends. The CDR3 DNA sequence: TGTGCCAGCAGCGTAGAGCAGGGAAGGAATGAGCAGTTCTTC. Translated: CASSVEQGRNEQFF.

The chain employs TRBV5-1 and TRBJ1-1, with unresolved D. CDR1 is SGHRS, CDR2 YFSETQ, per germline. The CDR3 has 14 residues. V lost 0 bases and J 0 bases, leaving 6 bases between the germline ends. In DNA, the CDR3 is TGCGCCAGCAGCTTGGCTACAGTGAACACTGAAGCTTTCTTT. Its protein product is CASSLATVNTEAFF.

The chain is built from TRBV30 and TRBJ2-7; D assignment may be TRBD1 or TRBD2 (6 bases each). Deletions cut 0 bases from V and 9 bases from J, with 18 bases between. This CDR3 contains 14 residues. Looked up from germline, CDR1 is GTSNPN and CDR2 is SVGIG (reference sequence). The CDR3 sequence: CAWSVGTGAPGQYF. The CDR3 bases are TGTGCCTGGAGTGTAGGGACGGGGGCCCCAGGGCAGTACTTC.

V usage is TRBV29-1 and J usage is TRBJ2-2; 7 nucleotides align to TRBD1. Germline V gene sequence: CDR1 SQVTM, CDR2 ANQGSEA. The ends lost 4 bases at V and 4 bases at J; junction bases unmatched: 9. The CDR3 has 15 residues. CDR3 bases: TGCAGCGTTGTAAAGGGGGCGCGAGGCACCGGGGAGCTGTTTTTT. It yields the protein CSVVKGARGTGELFF.

This chain uses TRBV7-2 with TRBJ1-6, with a weak D call TRBD1 (6 bases). The CDR3 runs 14 residues. CDR1 is SGHTA, CDR2 FQGNSA, per germline. Trimming pared 5 bases from V and 9 bases from J, leaving 14 bases between. CDR3 in DNA: TGTGCCAGCAGCCAGGGGTGGGAAAGTTCACCCCTCCACTTT. Translation gives CASSQGWESSPLHF.

The table lists this clone with a count of one. The genes are TRBV19 and TRBJ1-2, with D unclear. V gave up 4 bases and J gave up 6 bases, with 9 bases separating them. CDR1 and CDR2 from the germline V gene are LNHDA and SQIVND (reference sequence). The CDR3 extends over 12 amino acids. CDR3 in DNA: TGTGCCAGTAGTAGGGAGCGACATGGCTACACCTTC. It codes for CASSRERHGYTF.

V and J are TRBV11-2 and TRBJ1-5; D unresolved. The length of the CDR3 is 15 residues. With 0 bases removed from V and 2 bases from J, the gap between germline ends came to 8 bases. The germline V gene has CDR1 SGHAT and CDR2 FQNNGV. CDR3 DNA sequence: TGTGCCAGCAGCTTAGACGGTTACGGCAATCAGCCCCAGCATTTT. Encoded protein: CASSLDGYGNQPQHF.

The chain has TRBV6-6 and TRBJ1-5; D gene uncertain. The CDR3 length is 13 residues. CDR1 and CDR2 from the germline V gene are MNHNY and SVGAGI (reference sequence). The V end lost 0 bases, the J end lost 5 bases, and 5 bases lay between the germline ends. Written as DNA, the CDR3 is TGTGCCAGCAGTTACTCGAGGGATCAGCCCCAGCATTTT. Its translation: CASSYSRDQPQHF.

The chain carries TRBV18 and TRBJ2-7; 9 bases fit TRBD1. The CDR3 length is 15 residues. Germline CDR1 KGHSH, CDR2 LQKENI. Unmatched junction bases numbered 11, after V lost 4 bases and J lost 7 bases. CDR3 bases: TGTGCCAGCTCACTCCGGGACAGGGATTTATATGAGCAGTACTTC. Its protein product is CASSLRDRDLYEQYF.

The chain employs TRBV14 and TRBJ1-6; D is uncertain. The CDR3 covers 15 residues. Per the germline V gene, CDR1 is SGHDN and CDR2 is FVKESK. The V end was cut by 4 bases, the J end by 13 bases, with 20 bases between. The CDR3: CASSPGPAGLYPLHF. CDR3 DNA: TGTGCCAGCAGCCCCGGACCCGCGGGCCTTTACCCCCTCCACTTT.

This clone was recorded once. The chain has TRBV19 and TRBJ1-1, with a tentative D call TRBD1 (5 bases). This CDR3 comprises 13 residues. V gave up 7 bases and J gave up 4 bases, with 13 bases separating them. From germline, CDR1 is LNHDA and CDR2 SQIVND (reference sequence). The CDR3 DNA is TGTGCCAGTACGGGGCTGGGGGGCACTGAAGCTTTCTTT. Amino acid sequence: CASTGLGGTEAFF.

V gene TRBV6-5 combines with J gene TRBJ1-1; maybe TRBD1 (5 bases). V dropped 2 bases and J dropped 3 bases, with 10 bases sitting between them. Germline assignment: CDR1 MNHEY and CDR2 SVGAGI. The CDR3 has 14 amino acids. Here the CDR3 reads CASSYLQGDTEAFF. The CDR3 nucleotides are TGTGCCAGCAGTTACCTGCAGGGTGACACTGAAGCTTTCTTT.

Worth noting for this clone: Different DNA sequences within this sample yield the same CDR3. V and J are TRBV20-1 and TRBJ1-2, with D possibly TRBD1 on 5 matching bases. The CDR3 is 11 residues long. Trimming left V 1 base short and J 8 bases short, with 8 bases between. Germline-derived CDR1 and CDR2 are DFQATT and SNEGSKA (reference sequence). The CDR3 DNA is TGCAGTGCTAGAGCTTCAGGGGGCTACACCTTC. As protein: CSARASGGYTF.

The V and J genes are TRBV7-2 and TRBJ2-2; D unclear. Trimming took off 3 bases at V and 6 bases at J, with 11 bases between the two ends. Germline V gene lookup returns CDR1 SGHTA and CDR2 FQGNSA. The CDR3 runs 14 residues. CDR3 sequence (DNA): TGTGCCAGCAGCTTCGGACCGGCCCCCGGGGAGCTGTTTTTT. Amino acid sequence: CASSFGPAPGELFF.

The chain carries TRBV6-5 and TRBJ1-2, with D perhaps matching TRBD1 (6 bases). The CDR3 spans 16 residues. Trimming stripped 0 bases from V and 3 bases from J, with 14 bases between. Germline lookup yields CDR1 MNHEY and CDR2 SVGAGI. This chain's CDR3 is CASSYSGQGLYYGYTF. The CDR3 region has the DNA TGTGCCAGCAGTTACTCGGGACAAGGGTTGTACTATGGCTACACCTTC.

The V gene is TRBV7-9, the J gene TRBJ1-2, with TRBD1 matching over 9 bases. Germline V gives CDR1 SEHNR, CDR2 FQNEAQ (reference sequence). The CDR3 length is 16 residues. J lost 7 bases, V lost 5 bases, and 14 bases had no gene match. For the CDR3, the DNA is TGTGCCAGCAGCCAAACTACTTCACAGGGGGCCGGTGGCTACACCTTC. Protein: CASSQTTSQGAGGYTF. Drawing the rest from reference TRBV7-9 and TRBJ1-2, the complete variable domain is DTGVSQNPRHKITKRGQNVTFRCDPISEHNRLYWYRQTLGQGPEFLTYFQNEAQLEKSRLLSDRFSAERPKGSFSTLEIQRTEQGDSAMYLCASSQTTSQGAGGYTFGSGTRLTVV.

DNA of the CDR3: TGTGCCAGCAGGTCCGTGTTCGGGGGCTCCTACAATGAGCAGTTCTTC. Its translation: CASRSVFGGSYNEQFF. The chain couples TRBV2 to TRBJ2-1; D may be TRBD2 (6 bases). The V end lost 6 bases, the J end lost 0 bases, and 15 bases lay between the germline ends. CDR1 and CDR2 (germline): SNHLY, FYNNEI. The CDR3 totals 16 residues.